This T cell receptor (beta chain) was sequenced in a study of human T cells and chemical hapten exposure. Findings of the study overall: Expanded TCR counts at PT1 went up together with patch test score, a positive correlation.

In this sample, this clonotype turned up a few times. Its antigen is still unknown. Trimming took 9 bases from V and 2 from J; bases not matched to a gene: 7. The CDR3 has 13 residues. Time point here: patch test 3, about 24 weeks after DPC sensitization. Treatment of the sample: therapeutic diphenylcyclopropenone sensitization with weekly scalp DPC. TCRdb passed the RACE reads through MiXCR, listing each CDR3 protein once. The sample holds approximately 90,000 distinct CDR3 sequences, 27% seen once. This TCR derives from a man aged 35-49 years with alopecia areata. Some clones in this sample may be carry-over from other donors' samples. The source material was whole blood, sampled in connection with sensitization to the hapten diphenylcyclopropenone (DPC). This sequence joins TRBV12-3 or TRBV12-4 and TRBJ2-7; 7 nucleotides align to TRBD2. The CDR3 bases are TGTGCCAGTACGGCTAGCGGAACCTACGAGCAGTACTTC. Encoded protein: CASTASGTYEQYF.